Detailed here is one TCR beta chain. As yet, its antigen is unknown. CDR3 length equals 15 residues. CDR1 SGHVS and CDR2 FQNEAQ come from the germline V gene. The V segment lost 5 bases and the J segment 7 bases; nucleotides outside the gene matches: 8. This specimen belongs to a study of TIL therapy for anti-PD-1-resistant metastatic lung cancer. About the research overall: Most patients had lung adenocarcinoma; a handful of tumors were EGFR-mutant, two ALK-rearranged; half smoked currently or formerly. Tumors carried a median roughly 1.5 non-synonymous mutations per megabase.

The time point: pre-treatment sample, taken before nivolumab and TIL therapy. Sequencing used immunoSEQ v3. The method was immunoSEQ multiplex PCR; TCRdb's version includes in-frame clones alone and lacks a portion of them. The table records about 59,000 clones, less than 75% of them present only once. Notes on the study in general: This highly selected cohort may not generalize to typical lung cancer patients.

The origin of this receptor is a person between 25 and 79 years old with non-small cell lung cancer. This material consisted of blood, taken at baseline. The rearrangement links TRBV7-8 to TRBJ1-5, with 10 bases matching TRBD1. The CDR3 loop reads CASSPRDRGGQPQHF. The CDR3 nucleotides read TGTGCCAGCAGCCCCCGGGACAGGGGAGGCCAGCCCCAGCATTTT.